These 7 T cell receptor beta chains share one sample of origin, sequenced in a study of blood T cell repertoires in COVID-19. TCRdb keeps only in-frame clones here, not all; method: immunoSEQ multiplex PCR. The sample has 55,000 to 75,000 clones, more than 70% seen once. Input material: peripheral blood. The receptor source for this set is a man in his sixties with COVID-19, enrolled during active disease.

The chain has TRBV7-9 and TRBJ1-2; 9 nucleotides agree with TRBD1. The V segment lost 5 bases and the J segment 2 bases; nucleotides outside the gene matches: 6. Per germline, CDR1 SEHNR and CDR2 FQNEAQ (reference sequence). The CDR3 sequence is 15 residues long. CDR3 protein: CASSIGQGRNYGYTF. As DNA, the CDR3 is TGTGCCAGCAGCATCGGACAGGGGAGAAACTATGGCTACACCTTC.

The rearrangement links TRBV7-3 to TRBJ2-6, with D possibly matching TRBD1 (5 bases). This CDR3 spans 16 amino acids. In germline, CDR1 is SGHTA, CDR2 FQGTGA. V was shortened by 5 bases and J by 4 bases, with 15 bases between the two germline ends. The CDR3 protein is CASSVDSPSGANVLTF. In DNA, the CDR3 is TGTGCCAGCAGCGTAGACAGTCCCTCCGGGGCCAACGTCCTGACTTTC.

V usage is TRBV12-3 or TRBV12-4 and J usage is TRBJ1-5; perhaps TRBD1 as D (6 bases). The CDR3 extends over 13 amino acids. V was cut by 8 bases and J by 5 bases, with 13 bases left in between. The CDR3 loop is CASQRGGYQPQHF. DNA for the CDR3: TGTGCCAGCCAAAGGGGGGGGTATCAGCCCCAGCATTTT.

The V call is TRBV28, the J call TRBJ1-5; no clear D gene. Looked up from germline, CDR1 is MDHEN and CDR2 is SYDVKM. The CDR3 contains 13 residues. The ends were cut back, 10 bases at V and 1 base at J, with 11 bases in the middle. The CDR3 protein is CATRGSSNQPQHF. In nucleotides, the CDR3 is TGTGCCACCCGGGGATCAAGCAATCAGCCCCAGCATTTT.

The chain recombines TRBV6-5 with TRBJ2-7, with TRBD2 as a possible D gene (6 bases). Trimming removed 7 bases at V and 3 bases at J, with 7 bases between. Germline lookup yields CDR1 MNHEY and CDR2 SVGAGI. The CDR3 consists of 11 residues. CDR3 protein: CASMRGYEQYF. CDR3 nucleotide sequence: TGTGCCAGCATGCGGGGCTACGAGCAGTACTTC.

V gene TRBV27 combines with J gene TRBJ2-7, with 10 bases aligning to TRBD2. Germline lookup yields CDR1 MNHEY and CDR2 SMNVEV (reference sequence). Trimming at V came to 2 bases and at J to 3 bases, leaving 4 bases not matched to a gene. The CDR3 totals 15 residues. The CDR3 spells CASSLASGGYYEQYF. The CDR3, as DNA: TGTGCCAGCAGTTTAGCTAGCGGGGGTTACTACGAGCAGTACTTC.

CDR3 in amino acids: CAWGSGGADEQFF. In DNA form, the CDR3 reads TGTGCCTGGGGTAGCGGGGGGGCCGATGAGCAGTTCTTC. The gene calls are TRBV30 and TRBJ2-1; TRBD2 aligns across 11 bases. With 5 bases clipped from V and 8 bases from J, the junction kept 5 bases outside the gene matches. CDR1 and CDR2 (germline): GTSNPN, SVGIG (reference sequence). This CDR3 contains 13 residues.